The 28 T cell receptor beta chains listed next were all sequenced from one sample in a study of shared clonotypes between healthy human individuals. Data came from immunoSEQ multiplex PCR; TCRdb stores just in-frame clones and leaves some out. The sample records millions of clones, just over 90% being singletons. Sequences were obtained from naive CD4+ T cells from PBMCs. Subset reported: CD45RA+ positively selected. The receptors derive from a man aged 18 to 30 in good health. Some clones in this sample may be carry-over from other donors' samples.

In its sample, this clone was seen once. This chain joins TRBV7-9 and TRBJ2-7; 8 nucleotides align to TRBD2. The germline V gene has CDR1 SEHNR and CDR2 FQNEAQ (reference sequence). The CDR3 has 14 residues. V lost 8 bases and J lost 0; bases outside the gene matches: 6. The DNA of the CDR3 is TGTGCCAGCTGGACGAGCGGGAGCTCCTACGAGCAGTACTTC. As protein: CASWTSGSSYEQYF.

The gene calls are TRBV28 and TRBJ1-1; D is uncertain. Trimming removed 5 bases from V and 2 bases from J, with 12 bases in between. Germline V gene lookup returns CDR1 MDHEN and CDR2 SYDVKM. The CDR3 has 14 amino acids. The DNA of the CDR3 is TGTGCCAGCAGTCTCCCCAGGCGAAACACTGAAGCTTTCTTT. Its translation is CASSLPRRNTEAFF.

About this clone itself: Other DNA sequences from this sample encode an identical CDR3 as well. This rearrangement joins TRBV9 to TRBJ2-3; D not resolved. In germline, CDR1 is SGDLS, CDR2 YYNGEE. The CDR3 has 14 amino acids. The germline V and J ends were trimmed by 3 bases and 1 base, with 9 bases remaining between them. CDR3 sequence: CASSALTGTDTQYF. CDR3 nucleotides: TGTGCCAGCAGCGCGTTAACAGGCACAGATACGCAGTATTTT. Filled out from reference TRBV9 and TRBJ2-3, the complete variable domain reads DSGVTQTPKHLITATGQRVTLRCSPRSGDLSVYWYQQSLDQGLQFLIQYYNGEERAKGNILERFSAQQFPDLHSELNLSSLELGDSALYFCASSALTGTDTQYFGPGTRLTVL.

J is TRBJ1-3 and V is TRBV27; weak D call: TRBD1 (6 bases). This CDR3 spans 16 amino acids. Germline V gives CDR1 MNHEY, CDR2 SMNVEV (reference sequence). The V end was cut by 6 bases, the J end by 2 bases, with 17 bases between. CDR3 residues: CASSRGGTFPGNTIYF. DNA of the CDR3: TGTGCCAGCAGCCGAGGGGGGACCTTCCCTGGAAACACCATATATTTT.

This clone has a handful of counts. The same CDR3 can be traced to other DNA sequences in this sample. This chain connects TRBV19 to TRBJ2-1; 12 bases fit TRBD2. J was trimmed by 1 base and V by 5 bases; bases with no gene match: 0. CDR3 length: 15 amino acids. CDR1 and CDR2 from the germline V gene are LNHDA and SQIVND (reference sequence). In nucleotides, the CDR3 is TGTGCCAGTAGTGGGACTAGCGGGTCCTACAATGAGCAGTTCTTC. This gives the protein CASSGTSGSYNEQFF.

The CDR3 DNA reads TGCAGCGCTAGGGACGGGGGCGAGCCCCAGCATTTT. Encoded protein: CSARDGGEPQHF. The rearrangement links TRBV29-1 to TRBJ1-5; D is possibly TRBD1 (6 bases). V lost 7 bases to trimming and J lost 8 bases, with 15 bases between them. The germline V gene has CDR1 SQVTM and CDR2 ANQGSEA. This CDR3 is 12 amino acids long.

The gene calls are TRBV5-1 and TRBJ2-3, with a tentative D call TRBD2 (6 bases). The V gene lost 2 bases and the J gene lost 4 bases, with 14 bases spanning the gap. CDR3 length: 15 residues. Germline-derived CDR1 and CDR2 are SGHRS and YFSETQ. This CDR3 reads CASSFLVGGSDTQYF. The CDR3 DNA is TGCGCCAGCAGCTTCTTGGTGGGAGGCTCAGATACGCAGTATTTT.

Concerning this clone: The same CDR3 arises from other DNA sequences in this sample as well. The chain joins TRBV18 to TRBJ2-2, with TRBD1 matching 7 bases. Per the germline V gene, CDR1 is KGHSH and CDR2 is LQKENI. Trimming at V came to 3 bases and at J to 2 bases, leaving 3 bases not matched to a gene. The CDR3 consists of 15 residues. CDR3 region: CASSPGQPNTGELFF. The CDR3 DNA is TGTGCCAGCTCACCGGGACAGCCAAACACCGGGGAGCTGTTTTTT.

The V and J genes are TRBV4-3 and TRBJ2-5, with D perhaps matching TRBD1 or TRBD2 (5 bases each). V was cut by 0 bases and J by 5 bases, with 19 bases left in between. This CDR3 comprises 17 residues. From germline, CDR1 is LGHNA and CDR2 YSLEER. The CDR3: CASSQDLPGAEWETQYF. The CDR3, as DNA: TGCGCCAGCAGCCAAGATCTCCCCGGGGCCGAATGGGAGACCCAGTACTTC.

The chain combines TRBV30 with TRBJ1-2, with unresolved D. CDR3 length equals 12 residues. Trimming cost V 0 bases and J 5 bases, with 7 bases left between them. Per the germline V gene, CDR1 is GTSNPN and CDR2 is SVGIG (reference sequence). CDR3 in amino acids: CAWSVHGYGYTF. The DNA of the CDR3 is TGTGCCTGGAGTGTACACGGTTATGGCTACACCTTC.

This sequence joins TRBV27 and TRBJ2-2, with D unresolved. In germline, CDR1 is MNHEY, CDR2 SMNVEV (reference sequence). Trimming shortened V by 3 bases and J by 0 bases, and 8 bases separated the two germline ends. The CDR3 sequence is 15 residues long. The CDR3 DNA follows: TGTGCCAGCAGTTTTGTGGGCCCGAACACCGGGGAGCTGTTTTTT. This codes for CASSFVGPNTGELFF.

This sequence joins TRBV18 and TRBJ1-5; D not certain. V shed 6 bases and J shed 7 bases, with 16 bases lying between them. Germline V gives CDR1 KGHSH, CDR2 LQKENI. The CDR3 runs to 14 residues. CDR3 sequence (DNA): TGTGCCAGCTCGCCGGGAATAGGGTTCCAGCCCCAGCATTTT. This codes for CASSPGIGFQPQHF.

This chain joins TRBV4-2 and TRBJ2-2; D is ambiguous. The CDR3 length is 16 residues. Germline loops: CDR1 LGHNA, CDR2 YNFKEQ. Trimming pared 0 bases from V and 3 bases from J, leaving 11 bases between. The CDR3 nucleotides read TGTGCCAGCAGCCAAGATAGGCCAGCCTACACCGGGGAGCTGTTTTTT. Translated, it gives CASSQDRPAYTGELFF.

This clone was seen only a few times. The CDR3 reads CASSPGDGPYGYTF. CDR3 DNA sequence: TGTGCCAGCAGCCCCGGTGATGGCCCCTATGGCTACACCTTC. The J gene is TRBJ1-2, the V gene TRBV7-6; D remains unclear. The germline V and J ends were trimmed by 5 bases and 4 bases, with 14 bases remaining between them. There are 14 residues in the CDR3. CDR1 and CDR2 from the germline V gene are SGHVS and FNYEAQ.

This chain uses TRBV4-3 with TRBJ1-6; D ambiguous. The CDR3 extends over 17 amino acids. V shed 2 bases and J shed 3 bases, with 14 bases lying between them. In germline, CDR1 is LGHNA, CDR2 YSLEER. This CDR3 is CASSQNGPALYNSPLHF. CDR3 in DNA: TGCGCCAGCAGCCAAAACGGGCCAGCCCTCTATAATTCACCCCTCCACTTT.

The chain employs TRBV28 and TRBJ2-3, with D unresolved. Deletions cut 6 bases from V and 3 bases from J, with 13 bases between. Germline CDR1 and CDR2: MDHEN and SYDVKM. This CDR3 region has 14 residues. The CDR3 region is CASSPGPETDTQYF. The CDR3, as DNA: TGTGCCAGCAGCCCCGGACCTGAGACAGATACGCAGTATTTT.

This chain connects TRBV9 to TRBJ2-7, with a weak D call TRBD2 (5 bases). Trimming took off 0 bases at V and 3 bases at J, with 13 bases between the two ends. The CDR3 extends over 15 amino acids. Germline V gives CDR1 SGDLS, CDR2 YYNGEE. In nucleotides, the CDR3 is TGTGCCAGCAGCGTAGGAGGGAATTACTACTACGAGCAGTACTTC. This translates into CASSVGGNYYYEQYF.

The chain has TRBV10-2 and TRBJ1-1; no clear D gene. V was trimmed by 4 bases and J by 0 bases, leaving 18 bases between them. Germline lookup yields CDR1 WSHSY and CDR2 SAAADI. This CDR3 has 17 amino acids. The CDR3 coding sequence is TGCGCCAGCAGTGTCGTAGATTGGTACTCATTGAACACTGAAGCTTTCTTT. Translated, it gives CASSVVDWYSLNTEAFF.

The chain recombines TRBV7-2 with TRBJ1-3; D is possibly TRBD1 (5 bases). V was trimmed by 5 bases and J by 1 base, leaving 15 bases between them. This CDR3 has 16 amino acids. Germline V gives CDR1 SGHTA, CDR2 FQGNSA. In nucleotides, the CDR3 is TGTGCCAGCAGCCATCCATCCCGGGGGTCTGGAAACACCATATATTTT. Protein: CASSHPSRGSGNTIYF.

The chain uses TRBV18 and TRBJ2-2; D ambiguous. CDR3 size: 16 residues. Germline V gene sequence: CDR1 KGHSH, CDR2 LQKENI. Trimming left V 3 bases short and J 3 bases short, with 14 bases between. This CDR3 is CASSPLNGRDTGELFF. CDR3 DNA sequence: TGTGCCAGCTCACCGCTCAACGGCCGTGACACCGGGGAGCTGTTTTTT. Based on the CDR3 plus reference TRBV18 and TRBJ2-2, the full variable domain is NAGVMQNPRHLVRRRGQEARLRCSPMKGHSHVYWYRQLPEEGLKFMVYLQKENIIDESGMPKERFSAEFPKEGPSILRIQQVVRGDSAAYFCASSPLNGRDTGELFFGEGSRLTVL.

The V gene is TRBV9, the J gene TRBJ1-3; D is ambiguous. The germline CDR1 and CDR2 sequences are SGDLS and YYNGEE. This CDR3 spans 16 amino acids. Trimming removed 4 bases from V and 0 bases from J, with 14 bases in between. The CDR3 reads CASSPAPGGSGNTIYF. The CDR3 DNA sequence: TGTGCCAGCAGCCCCGCCCCGGGCGGCTCTGGAAACACCATATATTTT.

The chain combines TRBV6-1 with TRBJ1-3; D uncertain. Trimming left V 1 base short and J 1 base short, with 14 bases between. The CDR3 covers 17 residues. Germline V gene lookup returns CDR1 MNHNS and CDR2 SASEGT. The CDR3 protein is CASSEVWARGSGNTIYF. CDR3 in DNA: TGTGCCAGCAGTGAAGTGTGGGCGCGGGGATCTGGAAACACCATATATTTT.

The genes are TRBV9 and TRBJ2-3; D uncertain. Trimming took 1 base from V and 4 from J, leaving 7 bases between them. Germline V gene data show CDR1 as SGDLS and CDR2 as YYNGEE. CDR3 size: 13 residues. Written as DNA, the CDR3 is TGTGCCAGCAGCGTATCAGGATCAGATACGCAGTATTTT. Protein sequence: CASSVSGSDTQYF.

The chain employs TRBV28 and TRBJ1-4; TRBD1 might be the D (6 bases). Deletions cut 6 bases from V and 6 bases from J, with 14 bases between. The length of the CDR3 is 14 residues. Germline CDR1 is MDHEN and CDR2 is SYDVKM. The CDR3 region has the DNA TGTGCCAGCAGAATGGGGGGGGCTGATGAAAAACTGTTTTTT. This gives the protein CASRMGGADEKLFF.

The V call is TRBV28, the J call TRBJ2-1; D is possibly TRBD1 (8 bases). Germline CDR1 MDHEN, CDR2 SYDVKM. The CDR3 is made up of 16 amino acids. Trimming pared 2 bases from V and 7 bases from J, leaving 18 bases between. This chain's CDR3 is CASSLRTGQGGNEQFF. DNA for the CDR3: TGTGCCAGCAGTTTACGAACAGGACAGGGAGGGAATGAGCAGTTCTTC. The entire variable domain, with the rest obtained from reference TRBV28 and TRBJ2-1, is as follows: DVKVTQSSRYLVKRTGEKVFLECVQDMDHENMFWYRQDPGLGLRLIYFSYDVKMKEKGDIPEGYSVSREKKERFSLILESASTNQTSMYLCASSLRTGQGGNEQFFGPGTRLTVL.

V and J are TRBV7-7 and TRBJ2-3, with TRBD2 matching 9 bases. CDR1 and CDR2 from the germline V gene are SSHAT and FNYEAQ (reference sequence). With V trimmed by 2 bases and J by 2 bases, 2 bases remained unmatched. CDR3 length: 15 amino acids. In DNA, the CDR3 is TGTGCCAGCAGCTTATTAGCGGGGGTCACAGATACGCAGTATTTT. Its translation: CASSLLAGVTDTQYF.

This sequence joins TRBV5-8 and TRBJ2-1, with D possibly matching TRBD2 (5 bases). The CDR3 sequence is 16 residues long. The V and J ends lost 0 bases and 0 bases respectively, with 10 bases between them. Per germline, CDR1 SGHTS and CDR2 YDEGEE. CDR3 in amino acids: CASSLAVAYSYNEQFF. The CDR3 region has the DNA TGTGCCAGCAGCTTGGCGGTAGCGTACTCCTACAATGAGCAGTTCTTC. Based on the CDR3 plus reference TRBV5-8 and TRBJ2-1, the full variable domain is EAGVTQSPTHLIKTRGQQATLRCSPISGHTSVYWYQQALGLGLQFLLWYDEGEERNRGNFPPRFSGRQFPNYSSELNVNALELEDSALYLCASSLAVAYSYNEQFFGPGTRLTVL.

V is TRBV4-3 and J is TRBJ2-7; 9 nucleotides align to TRBD2. The CDR3 spans 14 residues. The germline V gene has CDR1 LGHNA and CDR2 YSLEER. J gave up 3 bases and V 4 bases, and 4 bases lay outside the gene matches. The CDR3 bases are TGCGCCAGCAGCCCGCGACTAGCGGTCTACGAGCAGTACTTC. Encoded protein: CASSPRLAVYEQYF.